These 9 T cell receptor beta chains share one sample of origin, sequenced in a study of cytomegalovirus exposure and HLA in healthy donors. Amplification used 60 Vbeta primers and 13 Jbeta primers. The repertoire was sequenced with immunoSEQ multiplex PCR; TCRdb's copy has only in-frame clones and lacks some. The sample carries fewer than 300,000 clones, roughly 90% recorded once. The specimen was PBMCs. The receptor set was obtained from a man between 35 and 55 years old in good health and CMV-seropositive.

The chain couples TRBV7-3 to TRBJ2-1; 16 nucleotides line up with TRBD2. From germline, CDR1 is SGHTA and CDR2 FQGTGA. The CDR3 runs to 19 residues. V gave up 0 bases and J gave up 3 bases; unmatched junction bases: 5. CDR3 DNA sequence: TGTGCCAGCAGCTTAACGCCGGGACTAGCGGGAGGGTTCTACAATGAGCAGTTCTTC. Its protein product is CASSLTPGLAGGFYNEQFF.

CDR3 sequence: CASTPQGGGQPQHF. The CDR3 nucleotides read TGTGCCAGCACCCCCCAGGGGGGAGGTCAGCCCCAGCATTTT. The chain combines TRBV6-5 with TRBJ1-5, with 7 bases that match TRBD1. Per the germline V gene, CDR1 is MNHEY and CDR2 is SVGAGI. The CDR3 length is 14 residues. V lost 7 bases, J lost 6 bases, and 9 bases stayed unmatched.

This clone turned up a few times. The V and J genes are TRBV5-4 and TRBJ2-2; TRBD2 is a possible D gene (6 bases). The CDR3 extends over 14 amino acids. The V gene lost 0 bases and the J gene lost 4 bases, with 7 bases spanning the gap. The germline V gene encodes CDR1 SGHNT and CDR2 YYREEE (reference sequence). The CDR3 sequence is CASSLAGGTGELFF. As DNA, the CDR3 is TGTGCCAGCAGCTTGGCCGGGGGCACCGGGGAGCTGTTTTTT.

Written as DNA, the CDR3 is TGTGCCAGCAGCCCTTCAGGTAGCGGGAGTTGGGAGCAGTTCTTC. As protein: CASSPSGSGSWEQFF. V usage is TRBV9 and J usage is TRBJ2-1; 9 bases line up with TRBD2. Germline V gene data show CDR1 as SGDLS and CDR2 as YYNGEE. This CDR3 is built from 15 residues. V shed 4 bases, J shed 10 bases, and the junction held 12 bases outside the gene matches. Based on the CDR3 plus reference TRBV9 and TRBJ2-1, the full variable domain is DSGVTQTPKHLITATGQRVTLRCSPRSGDLSVYWYQQSLDQGLQFLIQYYNGEERAKGNILERFSAQQFPDLHSELNLSSLELGDSALYFCASSPSGSGSWEQFFGPGTRLTVL.

This sequence joins TRBV6-1 and TRBJ2-7; 7 bases match TRBD1. Germline loops: CDR1 MNHNS, CDR2 SASEGT. The J segment lost 2 bases and the V segment lost 2 bases, leaving 12 bases of the junction unmatched. The CDR3 contains 17 residues. CDR3 nucleotide sequence: TGTGCCAGCAGTGAAAATATCCGGCACAGGGGCGCCTACGAGCAGTACTTC. It encodes CASSENIRHRGAYEQYF.

The gene calls are TRBV7-2 and TRBJ2-7, with 7 bases lining up with TRBD2. Germline-derived CDR1 and CDR2 are SGHTA and FQGNSA. The CDR3 covers 15 residues. Unmatched junction bases numbered 7, after V lost 1 base and J lost 4 bases. The CDR3, as DNA: TGTGCCAGCAGCTTAGTAGGACTAGTCAATTACGAGCAGTACTTC. Translated: CASSLVGLVNYEQYF. Looking up the rest from reference TRBV7-2 and TRBJ2-7 gives the full variable domain: GAGVSQSPSNKVTEKGKDVELRCDPISGHTALYWYRQSLGQGLEFLIYFQGNSAPDKSGLPSDRFSAERTGGSVSTLTIQRTQQEDSAVYLCASSLVGLVNYEQYFGPGTRLTVT.

The J gene is TRBJ2-1, the V gene TRBV7-2; no definite D call. Germline CDR1 is SGHTA and CDR2 is FQGNSA. CDR3 length: 12 amino acids. The V end lost 2 bases, the J end lost 5 bases, and 4 bases lay between the germline ends. The CDR3 sequence: CASSLYDNEQFF. The DNA of the CDR3 is TGTGCCAGCAGCTTATATGACAATGAGCAGTTCTTC.

The rearrangement uses TRBV29-1 and TRBJ2-7, with 10 positions matching TRBD1. CDR1 is SQVTM, CDR2 ANQGSEA, per germline. This CDR3 contains 13 residues. After removal of 3 bases from V and 5 bases from J, the junction contained 4 bases not matched to a gene. CDR3 sequence (DNA): TGCAGCGTTGATGGGACAGGGGCGAACGAGCAGTACTTC. Protein product: CSVDGTGANEQYF.

In its sample, this clone was seen once. The chain links TRBV13 to TRBJ2-5; D unresolved. Trimming took off 5 bases at V and 0 bases at J, with 13 bases between the two ends. The CDR3 extends over 15 amino acids. CDR1 is PRHDT and CDR2 is FYEKMQ in the germline V gene (reference sequence). The chain's CDR3 is CASSPYGADQETQYF. As DNA, the CDR3 is TGTGCCAGCAGCCCCTATGGAGCAGACCAAGAGACCCAGTACTTC.